This TCR beta chain derives from a study of CD8+CD57+ T cells in acquired aplastic anemia. Genomic DNA provided the template from which TCR beta VDJ and CDR3 profiles were obtained. MiXCR, run by TCRdb on the reads, gives a single entry per CDR3 protein. The profile shows under 200,000 distinct CDR3 sequences, around 48% of them singletons. The count of this clonotype is one. Sequenced patients had shown CD8+CD57+ cell expansion by flow cytometry. The CDR3 length is 15 residues. V dropped 7 bases and J dropped 3 bases, with 18 bases sitting between them. From germline, CDR1 is SNHLY and CDR2 FYNNEI. The origin of this receptor is a human donor with aplastic anemia. The chain recombines TRBV2 with TRBJ1-1; D gene unclear. Sequencing was done on a sample of sorted CD4+, CD8+, or CD8+CD57+ T cells (not recorded which) from PBMCs. The CDR3 nucleotides are TGTGCCAGCAATGGGGATCTCCCTGAGGACACTGAAGCTTTCTTT. It is translated as CASNGDLPEDTEAFF.